The 26 T cell receptor beta chains listed next were all sequenced from one sample in a study of T cells in localized non-small cell lung cancer. Profiled with immunoSEQ multiplex PCR; TCRdb holds only in-frame clones, not every one. Here the sample spans some 30,000 clones, approximately 86% being singletons. The sample was peripheral blood mononuclear cells, taken before any cancer treatment. All receptors come from a man aged 40 to 70 with stage III lung adenocarcinoma.

The count of this clone is one. This sequence joins TRBV12-5 and TRBJ1-3; D is uncertain. The CDR3 covers 12 residues. V lost 6 bases to trimming and J lost 4 bases, with 7 bases between them. Per germline, CDR1 LGHNT and CDR2 FRNRAP. CDR3 residues: CASGGEGNTIYF. The CDR3 nucleotides read TGTGCTAGTGGAGGAGAGGGAAACACCATATATTTT.

The rearrangement links TRBV5-1 to TRBJ1-1; the match to TRBD1 covers 9 bases. Germline-derived CDR1 and CDR2 are SGHRS and YFSETQ. The V and J ends lost 4 bases and 5 bases, in that order; junction bases with no gene match: 21. The CDR3 has 19 amino acids. The CDR3 DNA follows: TGCGCCAGCAGCCCGGGGTTTTTGGGGGGACGGGACAGGGTTACTGAAGCTTTCTTT. It is translated as CASSPGFLGGRDRVTEAFF. The variable domain in full, completed from reference TRBV5-1 and TRBJ1-1, reads KAGVTQTPRYLIKTRGQQVTLSCSPISGHRSVSWYQQTPGQGLQFLFEYFSETQRNKGNFPGRFSGRQFSNSRSEMNVSTLELGDSALYLCASSPGFLGGRDRVTEAFFGQGTRLTVV.

In DNA, the CDR3 is TGTGCCAGCAGCCCAGGGGGGGCGGGGTTGAATGAGCAGTTCTTC. As protein: CASSPGGAGLNEQFF. The chain recombines TRBV5-4 with TRBJ2-1; the D call may be TRBD1 or TRBD2 (7 bases each). V dropped 4 bases and J dropped 7 bases, with 18 bases sitting between them. CDR3 length equals 15 residues. The germline V gene encodes CDR1 SGHNT and CDR2 YYREEE (reference sequence).

The chain links TRBV19 to TRBJ2-2, with 9 bases aligning to TRBD1. The V and J ends lost 7 bases and 6 bases, in that order; junction bases with no gene match: 6. Germline values: CDR1 LNHDA, CDR2 SQIVND (reference sequence). This CDR3 has 14 amino acids. The CDR3 region is CASKITGGSGELFF. CDR3 in DNA: TGTGCCAGTAAAATTACAGGGGGCTCCGGGGAGCTGTTTTTT. Supplemented by reference TRBV19 and TRBJ2-2, the full variable domain reads DGGITQSPKYLFRKEGQNVTLSCEQNLNHDAMYWYRQDPGQGLRLIYYSQIVNDFQKGDIAEGYSVSREKKESFPLTVTSAQKNPTAFYLCASKITGGSGELFFGEGSRLTVL.

There are a few counts of this clone. The chain links TRBV4-3 to TRBJ2-7, with D unresolved. V was trimmed by 0 bases and J by 2 bases, leaving 11 bases between them. This CDR3 spans 15 amino acids. The V gene's germline CDR1 is LGHNA and CDR2 YSLEER. The CDR3 region has the DNA TGCGCCAGCAGCCAAGATGTAGGTACTACCTACGAGCAGTACTTC. Translation: CASSQDVGTTYEQYF.

The gene calls are TRBV5-5 and TRBJ1-5, with 8 bases fitting TRBD1. This CDR3 has 16 residues. Germline-derived CDR1 and CDR2 are SGHKS and YYEKEE (reference sequence). The V segment lost 4 bases and the J segment 9 bases; nucleotides outside the gene matches: 15. The CDR3 bases are TGTGCCAGCAGCCCGTGGACAGGGACCTCAGTTCGGCCCCAGCATTTT. Residues: CASSPWTGTSVRPQHF.

This chain uses TRBV11-3 with TRBJ1-2; D is uncertain. This CDR3 has 13 amino acids. V was clipped by 1 base and J by 1 base, with 4 bases between them. The germline V gene has CDR1 SGHNT and CDR2 YENEEA. The CDR3 sequence is CASSLVGNYGYTF. The CDR3 DNA reads TGTGCCAGCAGCTTAGTGGGTAACTATGGCTACACCTTC.

This clone was seen just once. The chain is built from TRBV5-1 and TRBJ1-2, with D possibly matching TRBD1 (6 bases). Germline V gives CDR1 SGHRS, CDR2 YFSETQ. The CDR3 contains 16 residues. Deletions cut 9 bases from V and 2 bases from J, with 23 bases between. DNA of the CDR3: TGCGCCACCGCCATGACGACAGGTATCTCAAACTATGGCTACACCTTC. Its protein is CATAMTTGISNYGYTF.

The V call is TRBV7-6, the J call TRBJ2-1; TRBD2 aligns across 8 bases. After removal of 5 bases from V and 9 bases from J, the junction contained 9 bases not matched to a gene. The CDR3 length is 14 residues. The germline CDR1 and CDR2 sequences are SGHVS and FNYEAQ. CDR3 sequence reads: CASSTWTSQGEQFF. The DNA for the CDR3 is TGTGCCAGCAGCACATGGACTAGCCAGGGTGAGCAGTTCTTC. The full variable domain, completed using reference TRBV7-6 and TRBJ2-1, is GAGVSQSPRYKVTKRGQDVALRCDPISGHVSLYWYRQALGQGPEFLTYFNYEAQQDKSGLPNDRFSAERPEGSISTLTIQRTEQRDSAMYRCASSTWTSQGEQFFGPGTRLTVL.

The V gene is TRBV5-1, the J gene TRBJ1-3; no clear D. CDR1 is SGHRS and CDR2 is YFSETQ in the germline V gene. The CDR3 covers 13 residues. The V and J ends lost 3 bases and 3 bases respectively, with 7 bases between them. The CDR3 sequence is CASSSTDGNTIYF. The CDR3 DNA reads as TGCGCCAGCAGCTCGACGGATGGAAACACCATATATTTT.

The CDR3 is CASSQEPWDRVNEQFF. CDR3 DNA: TGCGCCAGCAGCCAAGAACCTTGGGACAGGGTGAATGAGCAGTTCTTC. J is TRBJ2-1 and V is TRBV4-1, with 9 positions matching TRBD1. The junction had 7 bases not matched to a gene; V was cut back by 0 bases and J by 7 bases. The CDR3 is 16 residues long. Germline loops: CDR1 MGHRA, CDR2 YSYEKL.

The V call is TRBV19, the J call TRBJ2-1; the D is unclear. The CDR3 consists of 17 residues. V lost 2 bases to trimming and J lost 2 bases, with 16 bases between them. Germline V lookup: CDR1 LNHDA, CDR2 SQIVND (reference sequence). CDR3 sequence reads: CASSISLGTGPYNEQFF. The CDR3 coding sequence is TGTGCCAGTAGTATATCCCTCGGAACCGGACCCTACAATGAGCAGTTCTTC.

The rearrangement links TRBV6-6 to TRBJ2-5; possibly TRBD1 for D (5 bases). The CDR3 covers 12 residues. Trimming took 7 bases from V and 6 from J, leaving 12 bases between them. Germline V gene sequence: CDR1 MNHNY, CDR2 SVGAGI (reference sequence). The CDR3 protein is CASTQGGQTQYF. CDR3 bases: TGTGCCAGCACTCAGGGTGGGCAGACCCAGTACTTC.

The rearrangement uses TRBV18 and TRBJ2-3; D unresolved. This CDR3 contains 12 residues. Germline assignment: CDR1 KGHSH and CDR2 LQKENI. Trimming shortened V by 3 bases and J by 5 bases, and 6 bases separated the two germline ends. The CDR3 reads CASSPSKDTQYF. The CDR3 region has the DNA TGTGCCAGCTCACCGTCGAAAGATACGCAGTATTTT.

The chain employs TRBV14 and TRBJ2-7; 9 nucleotides match TRBD2. With 3 bases clipped from V and 4 bases from J, the junction kept 1 base outside the gene matches. Germline V gene sequence: CDR1 SGHDN, CDR2 FVKESK. This CDR3 spans 13 amino acids. The CDR3 nucleotides read TGTGCCAGCAGCCAGAGCGGGGGGTACGAGCAGTACTTC. This codes for CASSQSGGYEQYF.

The rearrangement uses TRBV12-5 and TRBJ2-3, with 9 bases lining up with TRBD2. Germline V gene data show CDR1 as LGHNT and CDR2 as FRNRAP. This CDR3 is built from 20 residues. V lost 2 bases to trimming and J lost 3 bases; unmatched junction nucleotides: 18. The CDR3 is CASGLSQMRGGARKTDTQYF. In DNA form, the CDR3 reads TGTGCTAGTGGTTTGTCACAGATGCGGGGGGGCGCGAGAAAAACAGATACGCAGTATTTT.

This clone was counted between two and nine times. The rearrangement joins TRBV15 to TRBJ2-2; perhaps TRBD2 as D (6 bases). CDR1 LNHNV and CDR2 YYDKDF come from the germline V gene (reference sequence). The CDR3 length is 15 residues. Trimming took off 0 bases at V and 5 bases at J, with 10 bases between the two ends. The CDR3 sequence is CATSRDGRGTGELFF. In nucleotides, the CDR3 is TGTGCCACCAGCAGAGATGGTCGGGGGACCGGGGAGCTGTTTTTT. Combining the CDR3 with reference TRBV15 and TRBJ2-2 gives the whole variable domain DAMVIQNPRYQVTQFGKPVTLSCSQTLNHNVMYWYQQKSSQAPKLLFHYYDKDFNNEADTPDNFQSRRPNTSFCFLDIRSPGLGDTAMYLCATSRDGRGTGELFFGEGSRLTVL.

The chain joins TRBV6-5 to TRBJ2-3; D ambiguous. The germline gives CDR1 MNHEY, CDR2 SVGAGI. This CDR3 has 14 amino acids. Trimming pared 2 bases from V and 5 bases from J, leaving 11 bases between. The CDR3, as DNA: TGTGCCAGCAGTTACCGGTGGGTCCAAGATACGCAGTATTTT. Translated: CASSYRWVQDTQYF.

The chain combines TRBV28 with TRBJ1-4, with 12 positions matching TRBD1. The CDR3 has 17 amino acids. With V trimmed by 7 bases and J by 7 bases, 13 bases remained unmatched. The germline V gene encodes CDR1 MDHEN and CDR2 SYDVKM. In DNA form, the CDR3 reads TGTGCCAGCATCTTCGGGGGACAGGGGGCGCTATTTGAAAAACTGTTTTTT. Translating it yields CASIFGGQGALFEKLFF.

Here the CDR3 reads CASSSAQGRAQYF. The CDR3 DNA reads TGCGCCAGCAGCTCCGCTCAGGGAAGGGCCCAGTACTTC. The chain has TRBV5-1 and TRBJ2-5; a weak D match, TRBD1 (5 bases). The CDR3 has 13 residues. From germline, CDR1 is SGHRS and CDR2 YFSETQ. V lost 3 bases and J 9 bases, leaving 15 bases between the germline ends. The full variable domain, completed using reference TRBV5-1 and TRBJ2-5, is KAGVTQTPRYLIKTRGQQVTLSCSPISGHRSVSWYQQTPGQGLQFLFEYFSETQRNKGNFPGRFSGRQFSNSRSEMNVSTLELGDSALYLCASSSAQGRAQYFGPGTRLLVL.

The V gene is TRBV7-9, the J gene TRBJ1-4, with 8 bases matching TRBD1. The CDR3 totals 13 residues. Germline V CDR1 and CDR2: SEHNR, FQNEAQ (reference sequence). The J segment lost 7 bases and the V segment lost 8 bases, leaving 6 bases of the junction unmatched. CDR3 loop: CASSGQVVEKLFF. The CDR3 DNA sequence: TGTGCCAGCTCGGGACAGGTGGTTGAAAAACTGTTTTTT.

The rearrangement uses TRBV4-3 and TRBJ2-3; D uncertain. The CDR3 consists of 12 residues. CDR1 LGHNA and CDR2 YSLEER come from the germline V gene. V lost 0 bases, J lost 5 bases, and 3 bases lay in between. The CDR3 spells CASSQDKDTQYF. The DNA of the CDR3 is TGCGCCAGCAGCCAAGATAAAGATACGCAGTATTTT.

The J gene is TRBJ1-3, the V gene TRBV9; 12 bases match TRBD1. CDR1 is SGDLS, CDR2 YYNGEE, per germline. The V gene end was trimmed by 0 bases and the J gene end by 6 bases; junction bases not matched to a gene: 13. The CDR3 length is 19 residues. CDR3 loop: CASSVGVSRGQGAENTIYF. The CDR3 DNA reads as TGTGCCAGCAGCGTAGGAGTCTCGAGGGGACAGGGGGCAGAAAACACCATATATTTT.

The chain recombines TRBV6-6 with TRBJ2-7; 7 nucleotides match TRBD1. Unmatched junction bases numbered 7, after V lost 6 bases and J lost 5 bases. CDR1 MNHNY and CDR2 SVGAGI come from the germline V gene (reference sequence). This CDR3 is built from 13 residues. CDR3 sequence: CASRLDRAHEQYF. The CDR3 region has the DNA TGTGCCAGCAGGTTAGACAGGGCCCACGAGCAGTACTTC.

This chain uses TRBV5-6 with TRBJ1-6; D unresolved. The CDR3 sequence is 14 residues long. Germline V CDR1 and CDR2: SGHDT, YYEEEE. V was cut by 2 bases and J by 10 bases, with 13 bases left in between. The CDR3 reads CASSLNELNSPLHF. DNA of the CDR3: TGTGCCAGCAGCTTAAACGAATTAAACTCACCCCTCCACTTT.

The genes are TRBV6-1 and TRBJ2-7; possibly TRBD2 for D (6 bases). The CDR3 contains 16 residues. V shed 1 base and J shed 3 bases, with 16 bases lying between them. CDR1 and CDR2 from the germline V gene are MNHNS and SASEGT. CDR3 nucleotides: TGTGCCAGCAGTGAAGATCGGGGGACCGCCTACTACGAGCAGTACTTC. Translation: CASSEDRGTAYYEQYF.